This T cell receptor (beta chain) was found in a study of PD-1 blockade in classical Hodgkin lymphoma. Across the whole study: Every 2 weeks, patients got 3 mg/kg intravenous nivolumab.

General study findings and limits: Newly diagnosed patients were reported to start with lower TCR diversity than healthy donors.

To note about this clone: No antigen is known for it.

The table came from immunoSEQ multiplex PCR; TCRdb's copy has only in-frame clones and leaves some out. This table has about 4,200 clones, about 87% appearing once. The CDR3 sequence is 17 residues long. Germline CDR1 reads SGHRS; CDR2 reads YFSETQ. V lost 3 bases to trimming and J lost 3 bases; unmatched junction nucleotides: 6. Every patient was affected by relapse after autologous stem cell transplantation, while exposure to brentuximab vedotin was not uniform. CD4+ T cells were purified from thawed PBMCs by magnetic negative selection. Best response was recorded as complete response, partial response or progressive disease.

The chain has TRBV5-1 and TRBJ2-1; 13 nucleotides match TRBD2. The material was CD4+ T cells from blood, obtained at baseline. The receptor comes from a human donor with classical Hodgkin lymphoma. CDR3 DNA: TGCGCCAGCAGCTATCTCGGGACTAGCGGGATCTACAATGAGCAGTTCTTC. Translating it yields CASSYLGTSGIYNEQFF.